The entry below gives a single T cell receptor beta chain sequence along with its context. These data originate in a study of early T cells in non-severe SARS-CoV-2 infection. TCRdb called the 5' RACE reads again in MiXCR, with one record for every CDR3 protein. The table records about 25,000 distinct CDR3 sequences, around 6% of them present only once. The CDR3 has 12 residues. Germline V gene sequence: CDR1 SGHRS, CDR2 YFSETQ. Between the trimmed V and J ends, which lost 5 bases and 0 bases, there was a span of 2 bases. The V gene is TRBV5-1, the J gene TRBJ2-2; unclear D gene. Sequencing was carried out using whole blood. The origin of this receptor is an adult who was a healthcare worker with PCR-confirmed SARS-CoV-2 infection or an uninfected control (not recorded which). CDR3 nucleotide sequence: TGCGCCAGCAGACCGAACACCGGGGAGCTGTTTTTT. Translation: CASRPNTGELFF.